The 30 T cell receptor beta chains below all came from one sample that was sequenced in a study of blood T cell repertoires in COVID-19. Generated by immunoSEQ multiplex PCR, the TCRdb table keeps only in-frame clones and is missing some. Of approximately 350,000 clones in the sample, roughly four fifths are singletons; the top ten hold 5% to 5.5%. Material for sequencing was PBMCs or T cells enriched from blood (not recorded which). These receptors all stem from a woman between 50 and 59 years old who had recovered from COVID-19.

The chain combines TRBV24-1 with TRBJ2-2; TRBD1 agrees at 7 bases. Per germline, CDR1 KGHDR and CDR2 SFDVKD. The CDR3 is made up of 16 amino acids. V lost 3 bases, J lost 4 bases, and 7 bases stayed unmatched. CDR3 sequence reads: CATSDPSQGTTGELFF. In DNA, the CDR3 is TGTGCCACCAGTGATCCCTCACAGGGGACCACCGGGGAGCTGTTTTTT.

CDR3 loop: CSVDGGGVSYEQYF. The DNA of the CDR3 is TGCAGCGTTGACGGCGGGGGGGTCTCCTACGAGCAGTACTTC. V is TRBV29-1 and J is TRBJ2-7; 9 nucleotides match TRBD2. This CDR3 region has 14 residues. Germline trimming cut 3 bases from V and 0 bases from J; bases unmatched to any gene: 3. CDR1 SQVTM and CDR2 ANQGSEA come from the germline V gene.

The chain combines TRBV3-1 (or the pseudogene TRBV3-2) with TRBJ2-1; TRBD2 aligns across 13 bases. Germline V CDR1 and CDR2: LGHDT, YNNKEL (reference sequence). The ends lost 3 bases at V and 6 bases at J; junction bases unmatched: 11. The CDR3 consists of 18 residues. Here the CDR3 reads CASSHVRLAGGGLNEQFF. The DNA of the CDR3 is TGTGCCAGCAGCCATGTACGACTAGCGGGAGGAGGCCTCAATGAGCAGTTCTTC.

In this sample, this clone turned up a few times. The chain joins TRBV7-8 to TRBJ2-5; 9 bases are a match to TRBD2. Germline trimming cut 4 bases from V and 3 bases from J; bases unmatched to any gene: 9. CDR1 is SGHVS, CDR2 FQNEAQ, per germline. The CDR3 consists of 16 residues. The CDR3 spells CASSSHSGGSEETQYF. CDR3 nucleotides: TGTGCCAGCAGCTCCCACAGCGGGGGGTCGGAAGAGACCCAGTACTTC.

V gene TRBV15 combines with J gene TRBJ1-6, with D hard to call. The ends were cut back, 0 bases at V and 4 bases at J, with 7 bases in the middle. The CDR3 has 15 residues. The germline V gene encodes CDR1 LNHNV and CDR2 YYDKDF (reference sequence). The CDR3 nucleotides read TGTGCCACCAGCAGAGATGGGAGTTATAATTCACCCCTCCACTTT. Encoded protein: CATSRDGSYNSPLHF.

This sequence joins TRBV11-2 and TRBJ2-2, with a possible D match to TRBD2 (6 bases). This CDR3 comprises 17 residues. The germline CDR1 and CDR2 sequences are SGHAT and FQNNGV. Trimming removed 0 bases from V and 7 bases from J, with 18 bases in between. The chain's CDR3 is CASSLDLSGVYIGELFF. CDR3 DNA sequence: TGTGCCAGCAGCTTAGATTTATCGGGGGTTTACATCGGGGAGCTGTTTTTT.

This clone occurred once. V usage is TRBV2 and J usage is TRBJ1-2; 7 nucleotides match TRBD1. From germline, CDR1 is SNHLY and CDR2 FYNNEI. The CDR3 is 15 amino acids. V lost 4 bases and J lost 2; bases outside the gene matches: 7. The chain's CDR3 is CASSGVRGPNYGYTF. CDR3 nucleotide sequence: TGTGCCAGCAGTGGCGTAAGGGGGCCCAACTATGGCTACACCTTC.

The chain carries TRBV2 and TRBJ1-5, with a weak D call TRBD1 (5 bases). The CDR3 covers 15 residues. Germline CDR1 is SNHLY and CDR2 is FYNNEI. V lost 6 bases and J 5 bases, leaving 17 bases between the germline ends. CDR3 nucleotide sequence: TGTGCCAGCAGCACGCCGACAGACCACTATCAGCCCCAGCATTTT. As protein: CASSTPTDHYQPQHF.

The V call is TRBV11-3, the J call TRBJ2-5; D possibly corresponds to TRBD1 (6 bases). V was cut by 1 base and J by 4 bases, with 16 bases left in between. The CDR3 runs to 16 residues. CDR1 is SGHNT, CDR2 YENEEA, per germline. CDR3: CASSLGWRAGAETQYF. For the CDR3, the DNA is TGTGCCAGCAGCTTAGGGTGGCGGGCAGGGGCAGAGACCCAGTACTTC.

The V call is TRBV7-8, the J call TRBJ1-2; TRBD1 is a possible D gene (5 bases). CDR3 size: 17 residues. Germline CDR1 and CDR2: SGHVS and FQNEAQ. V lost 4 bases and J 4 bases, leaving 22 bases between the germline ends. The CDR3 sequence is CASSYMGGGARGYGYTF. CDR3 bases: TGTGCCAGCAGCTATATGGGCGGAGGGGCCCGAGGCTATGGCTACACCTTC.

This CDR3 reads CAISESLAGVHEQFF. CDR3 bases: TGTGCCATCAGTGAGTCGCTAGCGGGAGTACATGAGCAGTTCTTC. V usage is TRBV10-3 and J usage is TRBJ2-1, with TRBD2 matching over 10 bases. CDR1 and CDR2 (germline): ENHRY, SYGVKD. The CDR3 sequence is 15 residues long. The trim removed 0 bases at V and 8 bases at J, leaving 4 bases unmatched.

The rearrangement joins TRBV5-1 to TRBJ2-1; 7 positions agree with TRBD1. Germline CDR1 SGHRS, CDR2 YFSETQ. This CDR3 spans 15 amino acids. The junction had 4 bases not matched to a gene; V was cut back by 0 bases and J by 4 bases. Here the CDR3 DNA reads TGCGCCAGCAGCTTGGAGGGGGCGAGGTACAATGAGCAGTTCTTC. It translates to CASSLEGARYNEQFF.

The count of this clone is one. The chain employs TRBV18 and TRBJ1-2, with a weak D call TRBD1 (6 bases). The CDR3 covers 15 residues. Germline CDR1 is KGHSH and CDR2 is LQKENI. Trimming took off 3 bases at V and 8 bases at J, with 19 bases between the two ends. CDR3 region: CASSPLGGRTGGYTF. CDR3 bases: TGTGCCAGCTCACCCCTGGGGGGGCGCACGGGAGGCTACACCTTC.

This chain links TRBV4-1 with TRBJ1-5; 9 positions agree with TRBD1. The ends lost 1 base at V and 0 bases at J; junction bases unmatched: 1. From germline, CDR1 is MGHRA and CDR2 YSYEKL. The CDR3 totals 16 residues. The CDR3 is CASSQGTGVSNQPQHF. CDR3 bases: TGCGCCAGCAGCCAAGGGACAGGGGTTAGCAATCAGCCCCAGCATTTT.

This chain links TRBV7-3 with TRBJ2-3; weak D call: TRBD2 (5 bases). Germline V gene lookup returns CDR1 SGHTA and CDR2 FQGTGA. The V gene lost 1 base and the J gene lost 7 bases, with 12 bases spanning the gap. This CDR3 comprises 14 residues. The CDR3 sequence is CASSLNEGSNTQYF. As DNA, the CDR3 is TGTGCCAGCAGCTTAAACGAGGGCTCGAATACGCAGTATTTT. The variable domain in full, with the rest retrieved from reference TRBV7-3 and TRBJ2-3, is GAGVSQTPSNKVTEKGKYVELRCDPISGHTALYWYRQSLGQGPEFLIYFQGTGAADDSGLPNDRFFAVRPEGSVSTLKIQRTERGDSAVYLCASSLNEGSNTQYFGPGTRLTVL.

The rearrangement joins TRBV9 to TRBJ1-1; 12 bases are a match to TRBD1. The CDR3 is 15 residues long. The V gene end was trimmed by 4 bases and the J gene end by 6 bases; junction bases not matched to a gene: 7. From germline, CDR1 is SGDLS and CDR2 YYNGEE. The DNA for the CDR3 is TGTGCCAGCAGCAGGGGACAGGGGGCTAACGCTGAAGCTTTCTTT. It is translated as CASSRGQGANAEAFF. Combining the CDR3 with reference TRBV9 and TRBJ1-1 gives the whole variable domain DSGVTQTPKHLITATGQRVTLRCSPRSGDLSVYWYQQSLDQGLQFLIQYYNGEERAKGNILERFSAQQFPDLHSELNLSSLELGDSALYFCASSRGQGANAEAFFGQGTRLTVV.

The chain has TRBV7-2 and TRBJ2-7; D perhaps matches TRBD2 (6 bases). V shed 5 bases and J shed 3 bases, with 14 bases lying between them. Germline lookup yields CDR1 SGHTA and CDR2 FQGNSA. CDR3 size: 14 residues. CDR3 amino acids: CASSPRAGSYEQYF. CDR3 sequence (DNA): TGTGCCAGCAGCCCCCGGGCGGGAAGCTACGAGCAGTACTTC.

A few counts support this clone. This chain connects TRBV4-1 to TRBJ2-7; D may be TRBD2 (5 bases). The germline gives CDR1 MGHRA, CDR2 YSYEKL. The CDR3 has 15 amino acids. V lost 0 bases to trimming and J lost 5 bases, with 14 bases between them. Here the CDR3 DNA reads TGCGCCAGCAGCCAAGAGAGAGGGTTCAACAACGAGCAGTACTTC. It translates to CASSQERGFNNEQYF.

This clone was recorded a few times. The rearrangement uses TRBV18 and TRBJ1-1; D gene uncertain. Trimming left V 3 bases short and J 5 bases short, with 10 bases between. The germline CDR1 and CDR2 sequences are KGHSH and LQKENI. This CDR3 is built from 13 residues. The DNA of the CDR3 is TGTGCCAGCTCACCCCCCGGGAGGACTGAAGCTTTCTTT. Translating it yields CASSPPGRTEAFF.

The gene calls are TRBV6-5 and TRBJ1-1; D is possibly TRBD1 (5 bases). V lost 2 bases and J 1 base, leaving 5 bases between the germline ends. The CDR3 sequence is 13 residues long. Germline CDR1 and CDR2: MNHEY and SVGAGI. The CDR3 DNA reads TGTGCCAGCAGTTACACAGGGAACACTGAAGCTTTCTTT. This encodes CASSYTGNTEAFF.

The chain joins TRBV5-1 to TRBJ2-7; a possible D gene is TRBD2 (7 bases). Germline values: CDR1 SGHRS, CDR2 YFSETQ. The CDR3 is made up of 17 amino acids. Trimming removed 5 bases at V and 6 bases at J, with 27 bases between. This chain's CDR3 is CASSPGSGGPRGGEQYF. The CDR3, as DNA: TGCGCCAGCAGTCCAGGCTCGGGGGGCCCGAGGGGCGGCGAGCAGTACTTC.

The rearrangement joins TRBV7-2 to TRBJ2-4, with TRBD1 matching 7 bases. With 2 bases clipped from V and 0 bases from J, the junction kept 4 bases outside the gene matches. The germline V gene encodes CDR1 SGHTA and CDR2 FQGNSA. The CDR3 totals 16 residues. For the CDR3, the DNA is TGTGCCAGCAGCTTACGCACAGGGGTAGCCAAAAACATTCAGTACTTC. It codes for CASSLRTGVAKNIQYF.

This rearrangement joins TRBV27 to TRBJ1-6; D may be TRBD1 (6 bases). Trimming removed 0 bases from V and 13 bases from J, with 10 bases in between. Germline CDR1 is MNHEY and CDR2 is SMNVEV (reference sequence). The CDR3 runs to 13 residues. CDR3 DNA sequence: TGTGCCAGCAGTTTATCGGCCGGACAGCCCCTCCACTTT. Amino acids: CASSLSAGQPLHF.

V usage is TRBV4-3 and J usage is TRBJ1-2; 7 positions agree with TRBD1. Trimming at V came to 4 bases and at J to 5 bases, leaving 13 bases not matched to a gene. This CDR3 comprises 16 residues. Germline V gene sequence: CDR1 LGHNA, CDR2 YSLEER. This CDR3 is CASSRTEGQYLYGYTF. As DNA, the CDR3 is TGCGCCAGCAGCCGAACTGAGGGACAGTACCTGTATGGCTACACCTTC.

V usage is TRBV5-1 and J usage is TRBJ1-1, with D possibly matching TRBD1 (6 bases). V was shortened by 4 bases and J by 0 bases, with 10 bases between the two germline ends. CDR1 is SGHRS and CDR2 is YFSETQ in the germline V gene. CDR3 size: 14 residues. CDR3 sequence: CASSGTLLNTEAFF. The CDR3 DNA is TGCGCCAGCAGCGGGACACTTCTGAACACTGAAGCTTTCTTT.

Here the CDR3 reads CASSVTGGINNEQFF. Written as DNA, the CDR3 is TGTGCCAGCAGCGTAACGGGGGGAATTAACAATGAGCAGTTCTTC. The chain has TRBV9 and TRBJ2-1, with 7 bases matching TRBD2. This CDR3 region has 15 residues. Germline-derived CDR1 and CDR2 are SGDLS and YYNGEE. V lost 1 base, J lost 5 bases, and 6 bases stayed unmatched.

This chain joins TRBV6-5 and TRBJ1-2; 8 bases agree with TRBD1. V shed 6 bases, J shed 2 bases, and the junction held 5 bases outside the gene matches. CDR1 MNHEY and CDR2 SVGAGI come from the germline V gene. The CDR3 runs to 14 residues. The CDR3 coding sequence is TGTGCCAGCAGAGGACAGGGCTACAACTATGGCTACACCTTC. This translates into CASRGQGYNYGYTF.

The J gene is TRBJ2-7, the V gene TRBV4-2; a possible D gene is TRBD2 (7 bases). CDR3 length: 17 residues. Trimming cost V 3 bases and J 3 bases, with 21 bases left between them. Per germline, CDR1 LGHNA and CDR2 YNFKEQ. CDR3 nucleotide sequence: TGTGCCAGCAGCCATTCCCTTAGGGGGGGCCGATACTACGAGCAGTACTTC. This gives the protein CASSHSLRGGRYYEQYF.

The gene calls are TRBV5-1 and TRBJ1-1; 11 bases line up with TRBD1. CDR3 size: 16 residues. The germline V gene encodes CDR1 SGHRS and CDR2 YFSETQ. The V gene end was trimmed by 4 bases and the J gene end by 0 bases; junction bases not matched to a gene: 5. CDR3 in amino acids: CASSPGQGALNTEAFF. The CDR3 DNA reads TGCGCCAGCAGCCCCGGACAGGGGGCGTTGAACACTGAAGCTTTCTTT.

This chain links TRBV6-2 or TRBV6-3 with TRBJ2-7, with D unclear. CDR1 is MNHEY and CDR2 is SVGEGT in the germline V gene. V was trimmed by 5 bases and J by 2 bases, leaving 7 bases between them. The CDR3 loop spans 12 amino acids. The CDR3, as DNA: TGTGCCAGCAGTATTGGCCCCTACGAGCAGTACTTC. It codes for CASSIGPYEQYF.